The 5 T cell receptor beta chains listed next were all sequenced from one sample in a study of blood T cell repertoires in COVID-19. TCRdb's table, derived via immunoSEQ multiplex PCR, lists solely in-frame clones and lacks some. The profile shows over 250,000 clones, about 87% of them singletons. The sequencing input was PBMCs or T cells enriched from blood (not recorded which). The receptors shown here come from a woman between 45 and 65 years old who had recovered from COVID-19.

This chain's CDR3 is CASSRQVTYQPQHF. In DNA form, the CDR3 reads TGTGCCAGCAGTCGACAGGTTACCTATCAGCCCCAGCATTTT. The chain uses TRBV28 and TRBJ1-5; D might be TRBD1 (6 bases). Germline V CDR1 and CDR2: MDHEN, SYDVKM. Trimming removed 5 bases from V and 5 bases from J, with 13 bases in between. The CDR3 sequence is 14 residues long.

The rearrangement joins TRBV2 to TRBJ2-2, with D perhaps TRBD2 (7 bases). This CDR3 is built from 17 residues. Between the trimmed V and J ends, which lost 7 bases and 1 base, there was a span of 19 bases. Germline lookup yields CDR1 SNHLY and CDR2 FYNNEI. The CDR3 sequence: CASTRRGGGQNTGELFF. The CDR3 nucleotides are TGTGCCAGCACCCGAAGAGGCGGGGGCCAGAACACCGGGGAGCTGTTTTTT.

The genes are TRBV30 and TRBJ2-7; 11 bases match TRBD2. V shed 1 base and J 8 bases; nucleotides not matched to a gene: 22. In germline, CDR1 is GTSNPN, CDR2 SVGIG (reference sequence). The CDR3 extends over 19 amino acids. CDR3 residues: CAWSALRTGLAGSRSQQYF. The CDR3, as DNA: TGTGCCTGGAGTGCCCTAAGGACCGGACTAGCGGGTTCTAGGTCCCAGCAGTACTTC.

The chain recombines TRBV7-2 with TRBJ1-4; 9 nucleotides match TRBD1. The CDR3 spans 14 residues. CDR1 SGHTA and CDR2 FQGNSA come from the germline V gene. J was trimmed by 10 bases and V by 6 bases; bases with no gene match: 9. The CDR3 DNA follows: TGTGCCAGCAGTTCCGGGACAGGGATGTCAAAACTGTTTTTT. Translation: CASSSGTGMSKLFF.

V is TRBV21-1 and J is TRBJ1-5; TRBD1 is the table's D call and was not checked against the DNA. TRBV21-1 is deemed a pseudogene. The CDR3 totals 12 residues. The CDR3 spells CARGRRGQPQHF. CDR3 DNA: TGTGCCAGGGGTCGTAGGGGCCAGCCCCAGCATTTT.